These 32 T cell receptor beta chains originate from one sample sequenced in a study of shared clonotypes between healthy human individuals. Clones were read by immunoSEQ multiplex PCR, and TCRdb kept only the in-frame ones, dropping some. Found here are over 1.4 million clones, 96% of them singletons; the top ten hold about 1.2%. Material: naive CD4+ T cells sorted from blood. The subset: CD45RA+ positively selected. All receptors come from a man younger than 40 in good health.

The rearrangement links TRBV4-3 to TRBJ2-3; TRBD1 is a possible D gene (5 bases). Germline V gene data show CDR1 as LGHNA and CDR2 as YSLEER. The CDR3 is 15 residues long. The V end lost 2 bases, the J end lost 1 base, and 10 bases lay between the germline ends. CDR3 in amino acids: CASSQLGAGTDTQYF. CDR3 sequence (DNA): TGCGCCAGCAGCCAACTAGGGGCTGGCACAGATACGCAGTATTTT.

V is TRBV29-1 and J is TRBJ2-6; TRBD1 matches 8 bases. Trimming at V came to 3 bases and at J to 2 bases, leaving 24 bases not matched to a gene. Germline lookup yields CDR1 SQVTM and CDR2 ANQGSEA. The CDR3 loop spans 22 amino acids. CDR3 protein: CSVDSSDFARTGGIPGANVLTF. The DNA for the CDR3 is TGCAGCGTTGATTCTTCTGATTTTGCGAGAACAGGGGGGATACCTGGGGCCAACGTCCTGACTTTC.

V is TRBV27 and J is TRBJ2-1; possibly TRBD1 for D (6 bases). The CDR3 spans 14 residues. Germline V gene lookup returns CDR1 MNHEY and CDR2 SMNVEV (reference sequence). V was cut by 4 bases and J by 6 bases, with 13 bases left in between. CDR3 coding DNA: TGTGCCAGCAGTTCGTTACTAGGGGGCAATGAGCAGTTCTTC. This codes for CASSSLLGGNEQFF.

The J gene is TRBJ1-2, the V gene TRBV5-1; TRBD1 matches 7 bases. The CDR3 is 14 amino acids. The J segment lost 8 bases and the V segment lost 4 bases, leaving 11 bases of the junction unmatched. Germline V gene data show CDR1 as SGHRS and CDR2 as YFSETQ. CDR3: CASSPSGTVYGYTF. The CDR3 region has the DNA TGCGCCAGCAGCCCCTCTGGGACAGTTTACGGCTACACCTTC. Based on the CDR3 plus reference TRBV5-1 and TRBJ1-2, the full variable domain is KAGVTQTPRYLIKTRGQQVTLSCSPISGHRSVSWYQQTPGQGLQFLFEYFSETQRNKGNFPGRFSGRQFSNSRSEMNVSTLELGDSALYLCASSPSGTVYGYTFGSGTRLTVV.

The chain combines TRBV4-1 with TRBJ2-3; TRBD2 agrees at 8 bases. The CDR3 has 16 residues. The junction had 10 bases not matched to a gene; V was cut back by 3 bases and J by 5 bases. Germline assignment: CDR1 MGHRA and CDR2 YSYEKL. The CDR3, as DNA: TGCGCCAGCAGCCAGGTGACTAGCGCACTAGGAGATACGCAGTATTTT. Translating it yields CASSQVTSALGDTQYF.

As regards this clone: At the DNA level, this CDR3 is encoded by other sequences in the same sample as well. The chain is built from TRBV28 and TRBJ2-5; D is perhaps TRBD1 or TRBD2 (6 bases each). Trimming took 3 bases from V and 0 from J, leaving 11 bases between them. The germline V gene has CDR1 MDHEN and CDR2 SYDVKM. The CDR3 extends over 15 amino acids. The CDR3 is CASSLEGGYQETQYF. The CDR3 region has the DNA TGTGCCAGCAGTTTGGAGGGGGGATACCAAGAGACCCAGTACTTC.

The rearrangement uses TRBV20-1 and TRBJ2-7; D remains unclear. Trimming removed 0 bases at V and 12 bases at J, with 12 bases between. There are 11 residues in the CDR3. Germline assignment: CDR1 DFQATT and CDR2 SNEGSKA (reference sequence). For the CDR3, the DNA is TGCAGTGCTAGAGACAGATCAGACCTGTACTTC. It encodes CSARDRSDLYF.

To note about this clone: The same CDR3 is also encoded by other DNA sequences in this sample. V usage is TRBV28 and J usage is TRBJ1-3; D not resolved. Germline values: CDR1 MDHEN, CDR2 SYDVKM. The CDR3 spans 12 residues. Trimming shortened V by 8 bases and J by 4 bases, and 9 bases separated the two germline ends. CDR3 sequence: CASSLRGNTIYF. The CDR3 DNA sequence: TGTGCCAGCTCCCTCAGGGGAAACACCATATATTTT.

The V gene is TRBV7-3, the J gene TRBJ2-1; 7 nucleotides agree with TRBD2. The germline gives CDR1 SGHTA, CDR2 FQGTGA. With 5 bases clipped from V and 1 base from J, the junction kept 8 bases outside the gene matches. The CDR3 extends over 16 amino acids. The CDR3 DNA sequence: TGTGCCAGCAGCCCCAGCGGGGCCTCGTCCTACAATGAGCAGTTCTTC. It specifies CASSPSGASSYNEQFF.

The rearrangement links TRBV18 to TRBJ2-1, with 14 bases matching TRBD2. CDR1 is KGHSH, CDR2 LQKENI, per germline. Trimming took 1 base from V and 6 from J; bases not matched to a gene: 5. This CDR3 comprises 17 residues. CDR3 sequence: CASSPLPGLAGGNEQFF. The CDR3 bases are TGTGCCAGCTCACCACTACCCGGACTAGCGGGGGGCAATGAGCAGTTCTTC.

The chain couples TRBV10-3 to TRBJ2-7, with 7 bases lining up with TRBD1. Trimming removed 8 bases from V and 3 bases from J; junction bases left unmatched: 16. The CDR3 runs 16 residues. Germline V gene sequence: CDR1 ENHRY, CDR2 SYGVKD. CDR3 in DNA: TGTGCCATCCGCCCCGACAGGGTAGGGCTTGTCTACGAGCAGTACTTC. Translating gives CAIRPDRVGLVYEQYF.

This CDR3 is CASSPPSGRVGEQFF. The CDR3 bases are TGTGCCAGCTCTCCCCCTAGCGGGAGAGTTGGTGAGCAGTTCTTC. The V and J genes are TRBV28 and TRBJ2-1; 10 bases map to TRBD2. Trimming at V came to 8 bases and at J to 9 bases, leaving 13 bases not matched to a gene. The germline CDR1 and CDR2 sequences are MDHEN and SYDVKM. This CDR3 is 15 amino acids long.

As for this clone: Other DNA sequences of this sample code for an identical CDR3. This rearrangement joins TRBV28 to TRBJ1-1; D is unresolved. V shed 3 bases and J shed 4 bases, with 9 bases lying between them. The germline CDR1 and CDR2 sequences are MDHEN and SYDVKM. The CDR3 is 13 amino acids. The CDR3 loop reads CASSLLGSTEAFF. The DNA for the CDR3 is TGTGCCAGCAGTTTGCTGGGTAGCACTGAAGCTTTCTTT.

The chain carries TRBV29-1 and TRBJ2-3; D is unresolved. Trimming pared 6 bases from V and 7 bases from J, leaving 14 bases between. The CDR3 covers 12 residues. Germline values: CDR1 SQVTM, CDR2 ANQGSEA. CDR3 in amino acids: CSVGPTDYTQYF. CDR3 in DNA: TGCAGCGTGGGCCCGACCGATTATACGCAGTATTTT.

The chain employs TRBV5-8 and TRBJ2-2; possibly TRBD1 for D (6 bases). CDR3 length equals 15 residues. Trimming pared 3 bases from V and 5 bases from J, leaving 14 bases between. Germline lookup yields CDR1 SGHTS and CDR2 YDEGEE. The CDR3 nucleotides are TGTGCCAGCAGCTCACAGGGCACGGTGACCGGGGAGCTGTTTTTT. It translates to CASSSQGTVTGELFF.

This chain links TRBV27 with TRBJ2-5; TRBD2 agrees at 12 bases. The CDR3 totals 17 residues. Germline loops: CDR1 MNHEY, CDR2 SMNVEV (reference sequence). The V and J ends lost 5 bases and 4 bases, in that order; junction bases with no gene match: 11. The CDR3 protein is CASSPIRLAGVAETQYF. CDR3 nucleotides: TGTGCCAGCAGTCCAATTCGACTAGCGGGAGTGGCAGAGACCCAGTACTTC.

The CDR3 coding sequence is TGCGCCAGCAGCATGGTACAGGGCTCTGGAAACACCATATATTTT. This encodes CASSMVQGSGNTIYF. This chain joins TRBV5-1 and TRBJ1-3, with a weak D call TRBD1 (6 bases). Germline V gene data show CDR1 as SGHRS and CDR2 as YFSETQ. There are 15 residues in the CDR3. The V gene lost 4 bases and the J gene lost 0 bases, with 11 bases spanning the gap.

The V gene is TRBV20-1, the J gene TRBJ2-7; 7 positions agree with TRBD1. The CDR3 runs 11 residues. V was clipped by 5 bases and J by 7 bases; unmatched bases: 5. Germline V gene lookup returns CDR1 DFQATT and CDR2 SNEGSKA (reference sequence). The CDR3 sequence: CSADRAWEQYF. CDR3 nucleotides: TGCAGTGCTGACAGGGCTTGGGAGCAGTACTTC.

In this sample, this clone turned up once. The chain carries TRBV18 and TRBJ2-6; 8 nucleotides line up with TRBD1. This CDR3 is built from 17 residues. J gave up 1 base and V 6 bases, and 8 bases lay outside the gene matches. Germline CDR1 KGHSH, CDR2 LQKENI. The CDR3 nucleotides are TGTGCCAGCTCTCTAGGACAGGGTTTTTCTGGGGCCAACGTCCTGACTTTC. Its protein product is CASSLGQGFSGANVLTF.

The CDR3, as DNA: TGCGCCAGCAGCCGGGGGAGAGGATCCTACGAGCAGTACTTC. This codes for CASSRGRGSYEQYF. The rearrangement links TRBV4-3 to TRBJ2-7; D may be TRBD1 or TRBD2 (5 bases each). The V and J ends lost 4 bases and 1 base respectively, with 11 bases between them. Germline V lookup: CDR1 LGHNA, CDR2 YSLEER. The CDR3 extends over 14 amino acids.

This chain uses TRBV7-8 with TRBJ2-7; perhaps TRBD1 as D (6 bases). Germline V lookup: CDR1 SGHVS, CDR2 FQNEAQ. The germline V and J ends were trimmed by 5 bases and 5 bases, with 10 bases remaining between them. This CDR3 has 12 amino acids. The CDR3 DNA reads TGTGCCAGCAGCACTCACAGGGACGAGCAGTACTTC. It yields the protein CASSTHRDEQYF.

The V and J genes are TRBV11-2 and TRBJ2-3; D call uncertain. The CDR3 extends over 14 amino acids. Germline loops: CDR1 SGHAT, CDR2 FQNNGV. Trimming shortened V by 1 base and J by 3 bases, and 8 bases separated the two germline ends. CDR3 coding DNA: TGTGCCAGCAGCTTAGGGGTTCGGACAGATACGCAGTATTTT. This encodes CASSLGVRTDTQYF.

The V and J genes are TRBV28 and TRBJ2-4, with TRBD1 matching over 8 bases. Per the germline V gene, CDR1 is MDHEN and CDR2 is SYDVKM. V trimming: 4 bases; J trimming: 9 bases; junction bases outside the gene matches: 5. CDR3 length: 13 amino acids. This chain's CDR3 is CASSSDRVFIQYF. CDR3 bases: TGTGCCAGCAGTTCGGACAGGGTTTTCATTCAGTACTTC.

The gene calls are TRBV28 and TRBJ1-2, with TRBD1 as a possible D gene (5 bases). The V and J ends lost 3 bases and 8 bases respectively, with 19 bases between them. The CDR3 is made up of 15 amino acids. Germline V gene lookup returns CDR1 MDHEN and CDR2 SYDVKM. CDR3 in amino acids: CASSFYPVAGRGYTF. In nucleotides, the CDR3 is TGTGCCAGCAGTTTTTACCCAGTAGCAGGGAGAGGCTACACCTTC.

The gene calls are TRBV7-2 and TRBJ2-5; 11 nucleotides line up with TRBD2. The ends lost 2 bases at V and 3 bases at J; junction bases unmatched: 11. The CDR3 length is 18 residues. The germline CDR1 and CDR2 sequences are SGHTA and FQGNSA. In DNA form, the CDR3 reads TGTGCCAGCAGCTTATTTATGCTAGCGGGAGGTTTTAAAGAGACCCAGTACTTC. This gives the protein CASSLFMLAGGFKETQYF.

This chain links TRBV5-1 with TRBJ2-7; TRBD1 is a possible D gene (5 bases). Trimming removed 4 bases from V and 0 bases from J, with 17 bases in between. This CDR3 has 16 residues. Germline CDR1 reads SGHRS; CDR2 reads YFSETQ. For the CDR3, the DNA is TGCGCCAGCAGCCCTGGACACCCTTCATTCTCCTACGAGCAGTACTTC. Its translation is CASSPGHPSFSYEQYF.

This chain uses TRBV6-1 with TRBJ2-3; 12 nucleotides align to TRBD2. V trimming: 4 bases; J trimming: 4 bases; junction bases outside the gene matches: 3. This CDR3 contains 15 residues. Germline CDR1 MNHNS, CDR2 SASEGT. The CDR3 sequence is CASSGGLAGSDTQYF. In nucleotides, the CDR3 is TGTGCCAGCAGTGGCGGACTAGCGGGGTCAGATACGCAGTATTTT.

This clone was observed a single time. This sequence joins TRBV11-3 and TRBJ2-2; 7 bases agree with TRBD1. The CDR3 runs 16 residues. Germline V gene data show CDR1 as SGHNT and CDR2 as YENEEA. Trimming at V came to 5 bases and at J to 11 bases, leaving 17 bases not matched to a gene. For the CDR3, the DNA is TGTGCCAGCAGCACGCTCGGACAGGCCAGTGATCCAGAGCTGTTTTTT. This gives the protein CASSTLGQASDPELFF.

V and J are TRBV2 and TRBJ2-3; 7 nucleotides align to TRBD1. Per germline, CDR1 SNHLY and CDR2 FYNNEI. The CDR3 consists of 16 residues. V was clipped by 0 bases and J by 2 bases; unmatched bases: 5. The CDR3 DNA is TGTGCCAGCAGTGAAGCCGGGACAGTCAACACAGATACGCAGTATTTT. As protein: CASSEAGTVNTDTQYF.

The chain couples TRBV18 to TRBJ2-7; D gene uncertain. The CDR3 totals 14 residues. V dropped 3 bases and J dropped 0 bases, with 9 bases sitting between them. CDR1 is KGHSH, CDR2 LQKENI, per germline. CDR3 loop: CASSPESSSYEQYF. CDR3 bases: TGTGCCAGCTCACCGGAAAGTAGCTCCTACGAGCAGTACTTC.

This chain joins TRBV5-1 and TRBJ2-3, with D possibly TRBD1 on 5 matching bases. V was pared by 7 bases and J by 6 bases, with 9 bases between. Germline values: CDR1 SGHRS, CDR2 YFSETQ. The CDR3 is 11 residues long. CDR3 sequence reads: CASLGVDTQYF. The CDR3 DNA follows: TGCGCCAGCCTAGGGGTTGATACGCAGTATTTT.

This sequence joins TRBV29-1 and TRBJ2-7; a possible D gene is TRBD2 (6 bases). V lost 7 bases to trimming and J lost 4 bases, with 11 bases between them. The CDR3 is 11 residues long. The germline V gene encodes CDR1 SQVTM and CDR2 ANQGSEA. CDR3 loop: CSANLAYEQYF. For the CDR3, the DNA is TGCAGCGCTAATCTAGCGTACGAGCAGTACTTC.